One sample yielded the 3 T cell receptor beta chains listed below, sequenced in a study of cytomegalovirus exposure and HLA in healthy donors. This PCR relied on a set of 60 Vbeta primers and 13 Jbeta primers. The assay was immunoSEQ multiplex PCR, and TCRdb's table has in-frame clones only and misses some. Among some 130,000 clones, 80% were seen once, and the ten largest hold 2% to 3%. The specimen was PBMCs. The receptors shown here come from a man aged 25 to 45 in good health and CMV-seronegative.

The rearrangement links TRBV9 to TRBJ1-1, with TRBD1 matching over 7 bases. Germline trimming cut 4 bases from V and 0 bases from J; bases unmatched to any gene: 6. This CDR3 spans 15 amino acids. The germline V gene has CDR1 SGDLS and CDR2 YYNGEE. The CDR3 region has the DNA TGTGCCAGCAGCTTTAGGACAGGAATGAACACTGAAGCTTTCTTT. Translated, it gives CASSFRTGMNTEAFF. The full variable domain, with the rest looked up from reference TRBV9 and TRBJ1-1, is DSGVTQTPKHLITATGQRVTLRCSPRSGDLSVYWYQQSLDQGLQFLIQYYNGEERAKGNILERFSAQQFPDLHSELNLSSLELGDSALYFCASSFRTGMNTEAFFGQGTRLTVV.

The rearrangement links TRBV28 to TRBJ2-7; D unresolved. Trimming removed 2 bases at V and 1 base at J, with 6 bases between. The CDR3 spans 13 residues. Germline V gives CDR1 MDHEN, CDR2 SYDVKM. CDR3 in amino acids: CASSLVRSYEQYF. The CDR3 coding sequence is TGTGCCAGCAGTTTAGTCAGGTCCTACGAGCAGTACTTC.

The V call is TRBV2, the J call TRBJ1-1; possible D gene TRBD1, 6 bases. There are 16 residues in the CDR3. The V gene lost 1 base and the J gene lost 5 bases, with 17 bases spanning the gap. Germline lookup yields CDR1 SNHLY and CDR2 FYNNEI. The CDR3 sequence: CASSEDIKGRGTEAFF. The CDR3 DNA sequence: TGTGCCAGCAGTGAAGATATTAAGGGAAGGGGGACTGAAGCTTTCTTT.